One T cell receptor (beta chain) is described in this entry. In the authors' workflow: The assay estimated nucleated cells by amplifying reference gene primers. Assay: immunoSEQ multiplex PCR; the TCRdb copy retains only in-frame clones and omits some. V, J and clone size are taken as reported in that table, and D and trimming were inferred from the DNA itself. The sample consists of around 150,000 clones, roughly four fifths of them appearing once. This entry belongs to a study of blood T cell repertoires in COVID-19. Study details: Italy, Spain and the United States were the sources of the convalescent and acute COVID-19 samples. From T cells, B-cell-depleted T cells, or PBMCs came the material, which was cDNA or gDNA.

The CDR3 runs 15 residues. V lost 4 bases and J lost 3; bases outside the gene matches: 7. Germline CDR1 SGHTS, CDR2 YDEGEE. Source material: peripheral blood. The genes are TRBV5-8 and TRBJ1-1, with 9 bases fitting TRBD1. The sequence was obtained from a man in his 60s with active or convalescent COVID-19. The CDR3 nucleotides read TGTGCCAGCAGCCCGGGGACAGGGCTGGACACTGAAGCTTTCTTT. It specifies CASSPGTGLDTEAFF. Together with reference TRBV5-8 and TRBJ1-1, the CDR3 gives the full variable domain: EAGVTQSPTHLIKTRGQQATLRCSPISGHTSVYWYQQALGLGLQFLLWYDEGEERNRGNFPPRFSGRQFPNYSSELNVNALELEDSALYLCASSPGTGLDTEAFFGQGTRLTVV.